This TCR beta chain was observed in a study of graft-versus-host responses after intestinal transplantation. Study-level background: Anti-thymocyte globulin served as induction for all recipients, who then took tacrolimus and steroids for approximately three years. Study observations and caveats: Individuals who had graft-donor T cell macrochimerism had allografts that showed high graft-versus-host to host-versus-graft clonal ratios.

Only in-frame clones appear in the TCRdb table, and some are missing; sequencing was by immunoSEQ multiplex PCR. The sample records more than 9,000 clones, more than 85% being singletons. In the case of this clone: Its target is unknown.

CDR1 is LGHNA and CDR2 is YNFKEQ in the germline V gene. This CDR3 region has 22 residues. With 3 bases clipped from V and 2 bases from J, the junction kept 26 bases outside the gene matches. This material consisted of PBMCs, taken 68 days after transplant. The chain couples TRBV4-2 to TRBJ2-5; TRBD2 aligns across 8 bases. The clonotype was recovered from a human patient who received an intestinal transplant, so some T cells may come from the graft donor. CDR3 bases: TGTGCCAGCAGCCACCCCCCGGGACTAGTCCCAGGAGTATTGAGAGAACAAGAGACCCAGTACTTC. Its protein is CASSHPPGLVPGVLREQETQYF.